This TCR beta chain was sequenced for a study of immune cell composition in non-small cell lung cancer (dated by TCRdb to 2016 to 2017). General notes on the study: To assign histologic subtype, which was mostly lung adenocarcinoma or squamous cell carcinoma, H&E was combined with p63, CK5, Napsin A and TTF-1 immunohistochemistry. Using Adaptive Biotechnologies, the researchers ran TCR-beta sequencing on about 32 paired NSCLC tumour and non-adjacent lung specimens, along with 26 tumour-only specimens. In supplementary cohort #1, which comprised about eleven lung adenocarcinoma cases, paired tumour/lung TCR-beta sequencing was performed and TIL populations were generated so that tumour reactivity could be assessed. Several tumour specimens with TCR-beta data were of rare histological subtypes and were excluded from the subtype comparisons.

Comments on this clone: This clone's antigen is unknown. No much larger clone is present one base from it, and per-base qualities are unavailable.

The study at large found these results: Across 9 to 11 adenocarcinoma cases, TIL tumour reactivity correlated strongly with maximal tumour-associated clone frequency but not with overall clonality. Only around ten cases were included in the reactivity cohort, and sequence sharing between tumour-reactive clones and the dominant in vivo tumour-associated clones was not shown. Compared with lung adenocarcinoma tumours, lung squamous cell carcinoma showed significantly higher Top 10 clone scores and productive clonality. Nearly half of NSCLC cases had tumour-associated clones >0.5%, with around 80% of squamous carcinomas showing such clones compared with roughly 35% of adenocarcinomas. Smoking pack-years did not significantly correlate with tumour TCR-beta clonality.

Relative to germline, V is 4 bases shorter and J is 1 base shorter, with 6 bases between their ends. CDR1 and CDR2 were assigned from the germline V gene (reference sequence) as SGHNT and YYREEE. The CDR3 contains 13 residues, cysteine and phenylalanine counted. Only the CDR3 part of the read is kept: 39 bases, read in frame from the first base. Frozen aliquots of unsorted single-cell suspensions were used for genomic DNA extraction with the QIAamp DNA kit. The tumour samples consisted of surgically resected non-small cell lung cancer tissue. Tissues were received within 2 hours of resection and were immediately processed into single-cell suspensions. Tissue was mechanically dissociated and enzymatically digested with DNase I, collagenase I and hyaluronidase for roughly 32 minutes at 37 °C, then filtered and RBC-lysed. A two-step multiplex PCR amplified TCR-beta CDR3 regions from genomic DNA, and the second step of the PCR added Illumina-compatible adaptors. As a commercial immunoSEQ service, TCR-beta immunosequencing was carried out on an Illumina platform. The paper's processing steps were these. Repertoires were summarised by productive clonality and by Top 10 Clones, defined as the percentage of T-cell templates derived from the ten most frequent sequences. Values of productive clonality ranged from 0 to 1, with a monoclonal population indicated by a value of 1. Tumour-associated clones were defined as sequences comprising at least 0.1% of tumour T-cell templates but absent from matched non-adjacent lung, identified via log10 scatter plots. Analyses were done in GraphPad Prism7 and R, with Student's t-tests for two-group comparisons, ANOVA for stages, and linear regression for relationships. Imported from immuneACCESS, the table was reduced by TCRdb to in-frame sequences with V and J called. These copies leave out some clones; in studies compared against another copy, an unresolved V gene accounts for under half, and the cause of the remainder is not known. The DNA was the basis for D and trimming; V, J and clone size are from that table. The sample includes about 4,000 clones, with roughly 72% observed a single time. In total, the top ten clones hold under 30% of the sample.

Sequencing was done on a sample of lung tumor tissue. This sequence originates from a human donor with non-small cell lung cancer. The V gene is TRBV5-4 and the J gene is TRBJ2-4, with TRBD2 as a weak D call on 6 bases. The CDR3 reads CASSRGAKNIQYF. The nucleotide sequence is TGTGCCAGCAGCCGGGGGGCCAAAAACATTCAGTACTTC. Beyond the CDR3, the reference TRBV5-4 and TRBJ2-4 genes provide the residues; the full variable domain reads: ETGVTQSPTHLIKTRGQQVTLRCSSQSGHNTVSWYQQALGQGPQFIFQYYREEENGRGNFPPRFSGLQFPNYSSELNVNALELDDSALYLCASSRGAKNIQYFGAGTRLSVL.